These 11 T cell receptor beta chains were sequenced from one sample in a study of T cell responses to AZD1222 COVID-19 vaccine. Data came from immunoSEQ multiplex PCR; TCRdb stores just in-frame clones and leaves some out. The sample has 95,000 to 110,000 clones, 75% to 90% seen once. Material: peripheral blood, obtained on day 0 of AZD1222 vaccination. The receptors derive from an adult in good health.

V and J are TRBV2 and TRBJ1-1, with D possibly matching TRBD1 (5 bases). The CDR3 totals 14 residues. V lost 2 bases to trimming and J lost 5 bases, with 12 bases between them. Germline CDR1 SNHLY, CDR2 FYNNEI. CDR3 DNA: TGTGCCAGCAGTGAATGGGGGGGAGGGACTGAAGCTTTCTTT. It translates to CASSEWGGGTEAFF.

In its sample, this clone was seen once. J is TRBJ1-6 and V is TRBV6-6; 7 bases are shared with TRBD1. The CDR3 spans 13 residues. In germline, CDR1 is MNHNY, CDR2 SVGAGI (reference sequence). J gave up 10 bases and V 6 bases, and 6 bases lay outside the gene matches. CDR3 DNA: TGTGCCAGCAGCGACAGGGATGGATCACCCCTCCACTTT. Protein product: CASSDRDGSPLHF.

The gene calls are TRBV3-1 (or the pseudogene TRBV3-2) and TRBJ1-2; D gene unclear. CDR3 length equals 18 residues. The germline gives CDR1 LGHDT, CDR2 YNNKEL (reference sequence). V was clipped by 1 base and J by 0 bases, with 18 bases between them. The CDR3 DNA sequence: TGTGCCAGCAGCCAAGTTACAGTCTCCTCTAGCCCTAACTATGGCTACACCTTC. Translation gives CASSQVTVSSSPNYGYTF.

The chain is built from TRBV29-1 and TRBJ2-3; TRBD1 aligns across 7 bases. The length of the CDR3 is 14 residues. V was clipped by 3 bases and J by 0 bases; unmatched bases: 3. The germline V gene has CDR1 SQVTM and CDR2 ANQGSEA. Written as DNA, the CDR3 is TGCAGCGTTGATGAGGGGGCAAGCACAGATACGCAGTATTTT. This gives the protein CSVDEGASTDTQYF.

The rearrangement links TRBV11-2 to TRBJ2-1; 8 positions agree with TRBD1. From germline, CDR1 is SGHAT and CDR2 FQNNGV. The CDR3 runs to 14 residues. With V trimmed by 1 base and J by 6 bases, 2 bases remained unmatched. CDR3: CASSLGGTGNEQFF. For the CDR3, the DNA is TGTGCCAGCAGCTTAGGGGGGACAGGCAATGAGCAGTTCTTC.

CDR3 in amino acids: CASSSDRRYHGYTF. The CDR3 DNA reads as TGTGCCAGCAGTTCCGACAGGAGGTACCATGGCTACACCTTC. V gene TRBV27 combines with J gene TRBJ1-2; the D gene is possibly TRBD1 (6 bases). Germline V gene data show CDR1 as MNHEY and CDR2 as SMNVEV (reference sequence). Deletions cut 4 bases from V and 6 bases from J, with 15 bases between. The CDR3 totals 14 residues.

The chain couples TRBV28 to TRBJ1-6, with D unresolved. Trimming pared 7 bases from V and 6 bases from J, leaving 10 bases between. There are 13 residues in the CDR3. From germline, CDR1 is MDHEN and CDR2 SYDVKM. CDR3 in amino acids: CASNPDLNSPLHF. The CDR3 DNA sequence: TGTGCCAGCAATCCGGACCTTAATTCACCCCTCCACTTT. The complete variable domain, with remaining parts taken from reference TRBV28 and TRBJ1-6, reads DVKVTQSSRYLVKRTGEKVFLECVQDMDHENMFWYRQDPGLGLRLIYFSYDVKMKEKGDIPEGYSVSREKKERFSLILESASTNQTSMYLCASNPDLNSPLHFGNGTRLTVT.

The chain carries TRBV9 and TRBJ2-1; no clear D gene. Germline V lookup: CDR1 SGDLS, CDR2 YYNGEE. This CDR3 spans 13 amino acids. The ends were cut back, 3 bases at V and 4 bases at J, with 8 bases in the middle. The CDR3 DNA follows: TGTGCCAGCAGCGCCGGAGCGTACAATGAGCAGTTCTTC. It codes for CASSAGAYNEQFF.

The V call is TRBV7-2, the J call TRBJ2-3; 8 nucleotides line up with TRBD2. This CDR3 contains 14 residues. V shed 6 bases, J shed 8 bases, and the junction held 10 bases outside the gene matches. Per germline, CDR1 SGHTA and CDR2 FQGNSA. CDR3 protein: CASRGGLGGGTQYF. CDR3 nucleotide sequence: TGTGCCAGCAGAGGGGGACTAGGAGGCGGTACGCAGTATTTT. The complete variable domain, with remaining parts taken from reference TRBV7-2 and TRBJ2-3, reads GAGVSQSPSNKVTEKGKDVELRCDPISGHTALYWYRQSLGQGLEFLIYFQGNSAPDKSGLPSDRFSAERTGGSVSTLTIQRTQQEDSAVYLCASRGGLGGGTQYFGPGTRLTVL.

V gene TRBV4-2 combines with J gene TRBJ1-1; D is ambiguous. The CDR3 extends over 17 amino acids. In germline, CDR1 is LGHNA, CDR2 YNFKEQ. V gave up 0 bases and J gave up 1 base, with 15 bases separating them. The CDR3 loop is CASSQDFSRPGNTEAFF. The CDR3 bases are TGTGCCAGCAGCCAAGATTTTTCTCGGCCGGGGAACACTGAAGCTTTCTTT.

V usage is TRBV27 and J usage is TRBJ1-5; no reliable D call. The length of the CDR3 is 13 residues. In germline, CDR1 is MNHEY, CDR2 SMNVEV (reference sequence). With 11 bases removed from V and 4 bases from J, the gap between germline ends came to 15 bases. CDR3: CAVRATQNQPQHF. For the CDR3, the DNA is TGTGCCGTTCGCGCAACTCAAAATCAGCCCCAGCATTTT.